The 2 T cell receptor beta chains given below trace back to one sample, sequenced in a study of prognosis after radiotherapy for stage I lung cancer (dated by TCRdb to about 2021). Sequencing took place on an Illumina HiSeq 3000. Two rounds of multiplex PCR were used to amplify the TCR beta CDR3 region from genomic DNA. In the first PCR round, primers specific to each TRBV and TRBJ gene were used, and the primer sequences were filed in Chinese patent CN105087789A. TCRdb cleaned the public reads at Q25 with fastp, built clones with MiXCR and kept in-frame beta chains. Here each entry gathers all rows of one CDR3 protein and keeps the most common genes and DNA. Across this sample there are roughly 25,000 distinct CDR3 sequences, with roughly 35% seen only once. The ten largest make up approximately 60% of the sample. The starting material was PBMCs, obtained before or after stereotactic body radiation therapy (not recorded which). These receptors were taken from a donor aged 50 or older with non-small cell lung cancer.

The V call is TRBV7-2, the J call TRBJ1-2; perhaps TRBD1 as D (5 bases). V was shortened by 10 bases and J by 7 bases, with 31 bases between the two germline ends. The CDR3 sequence is 17 residues long. Germline-derived CDR1 and CDR2 are SGHTA and FQGNSA. DNA of the CDR3: TGTGCCAACATCTTAGGACCTGGGGGTGGGAATTCGCGTGGCTACACCTTC. Translation gives CANILGPGGGNSRGYTF.

The chain uses TRBV20-1 and TRBJ2-3; 8 bases are a match to TRBD2. V trimming: 1 base; J trimming: 6 bases; junction bases outside the gene matches: 9. The CDR3 loop spans 15 amino acids. Germline V lookup: CDR1 DFQATT, CDR2 SNEGSKA (reference sequence). The CDR3 loop is CSARGGLALTDTQYF. The CDR3 DNA reads as TGCAGTGCTAGAGGAGGACTAGCACTCACGGATACGCAGTATTTT.